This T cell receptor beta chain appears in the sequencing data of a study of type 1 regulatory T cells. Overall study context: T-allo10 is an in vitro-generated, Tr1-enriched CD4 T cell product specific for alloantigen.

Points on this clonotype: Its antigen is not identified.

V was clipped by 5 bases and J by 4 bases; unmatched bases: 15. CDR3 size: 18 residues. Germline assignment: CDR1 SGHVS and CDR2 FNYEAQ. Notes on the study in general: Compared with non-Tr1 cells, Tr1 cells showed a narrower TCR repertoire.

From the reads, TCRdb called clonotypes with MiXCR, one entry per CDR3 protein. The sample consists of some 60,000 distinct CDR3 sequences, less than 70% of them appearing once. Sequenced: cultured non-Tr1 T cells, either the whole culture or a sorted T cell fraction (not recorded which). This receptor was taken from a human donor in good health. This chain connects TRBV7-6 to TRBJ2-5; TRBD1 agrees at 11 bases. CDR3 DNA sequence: TGTGCCAGCAGCCAGGGGGGACAGGGGGGTGCGGTAGGAGAGACCCAGTACTTC. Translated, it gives CASSQGGQGGAVGETQYF.